These T cell receptor beta chains were read from a single sample in a study of shared clonotypes between healthy human individuals. Sequenced by immunoSEQ multiplex PCR; TCRdb stores in-frame clones only, minus some. The repertoire holds over a million clones, with roughly 97% as singletons. Sequencing was carried out using naive CD4+ T cells sorted from blood. All receptors derive from a man aged 25-45 years in good health. Both conserved end residues are part of each CDR3. A D gene is named only where the DNA matches it firmly. Expanded clones are given a class, and other clones once, few, many or no size at all.

D,V,size,J,CDR3,DNA
TRBD2,TRBV7-9,NA,TRBJ2-7,CASSLAGGTIPEQYF,TGTGCCAGCAGCTTAGCGGGGGGGACTATTCCCGAGCAGTACTTC
TRBD2,TRBV7-2,once,TRBJ2-7,CASFLNIWLAGEPREQYF,TGTGCCAGCTTCCTTAATATCTGGCTAGCGGGAGAACCCAGGGAGCAGTACTTC
NA,TRBV19,NA,TRBJ1-5,CASSMETGLRNQPQHF,TGTGCCAGTAGTATGGAGACAGGACTGAGGAATCAGCCCCAGCATTTT
NA,TRBV29-1,NA,TRBJ1-3,CSVAQGDTIYF,TGCAGCGTTGCGCAGGGTGACACCATATATTTT
TRBD1,TRBV11-3,once,TRBJ2-7,CASSPRTGRVVDEQYF,TGTGCCAGCAGCCCGCGGACAGGCCGAGTAGTGGACGAGCAGTACTTC
TRBD2,TRBV7-2,NA,TRBJ2-1,CASSPSGIYNEQFF,TGTGCCAGCAGCCCGAGCGGGATTTACAATGAGCAGTTCTTC
TRBD1,TRBV10-3,NA,TRBJ1-2,CAISNQGESYGYTF,TGTGCCATCAGCAATCAGGGGGAGAGCTATGGCTACACCTTC
NA,TRBV10-1,NA,TRBJ2-3,CASSVSTNLADTQYF,TGCGCCAGCAGTGTTTCGACTAACCTAGCAGATACGCAGTATTTT
TRBD2,TRBV6-1,NA,TRBJ2-1,CASSDRLAGVFEQFF,TGTGCCAGCAGTGACCGGCTAGCGGGAGTTTTTGAGCAGTTCTTC
NA,TRBV5-1,NA,TRBJ1-4,CASSLQGGREKLFF,TGCGCCAGCAGCTTGCAGGGCGGGAGGGAAAAACTGTTTTTT
TRBD1,TRBV28,NA,TRBJ1-2,CASSFGDRGAHGYTF,TGTGCCAGCAGTTTCGGGGACAGGGGTGCCCATGGCTACACCTTC
NA,TRBV19,few,TRBJ1-5,CASSERGKPQHF,TGTGCCAGTAGCGAAAGGGGGAAGCCCCAGCATTTT
NA,TRBV5-1,NA,TRBJ2-7,CASTMPGSYEQYF,TGCGCCAGCACCATGCCGGGGTCCTACGAGCAGTACTTC
NA,TRBV11-3,NA,TRBJ2-7,CASSRGGSRETYEQYF,TGTGCCAGCAGCCGTGGCGGAAGCAGGGAAACCTACGAGCAGTACTTC
TRBD2,TRBV4-1,NA,TRBJ2-1,CASSQDQASGGGEQFF,TGCGCCAGCAGCCAAGATCAGGCTAGCGGCGGGGGTGAGCAGTTCTTC
TRBD2,TRBV5-1,NA,TRBJ2-7,CASRDGGGGSYEQYF,TGCGCCAGCAGGGACGGCGGCGGGGGATCCTACGAGCAGTACTTC
TRBD2,TRBV9,NA,TRBJ2-3,CASSVDLAGGLTDTQYF,TGTGCCAGCAGCGTAGATCTTGCGGGAGGGCTCACAGATACGCAGTATTTT
TRBD2,TRBV5-1,NA,TRBJ2-5,CASSPPGGSETQYF,TGCGCCAGCAGCCCCCCGGGAGGGTCGGAGACCCAGTACTTC
NA,TRBV5-1,NA,TRBJ2-3,CASSLLLGGTDTQYF,TGCGCCAGCAGCCTCCTCTTGGGGGGCACAGATACGCAGTATTTT
NA,TRBV5-1,NA,TRBJ1-3,CASSFGTLGNTIYF,TGCGCCAGCAGCTTTGGGACACTTGGAAACACCATATATTTT
NA,TRBV27,NA,TRBJ2-1,CASSLLSSSALNEQFF,TGTGCCAGCAGTTTACTTAGTTCTAGCGCCCTGAATGAGCAGTTCTTC
TRBD1,TRBV6-5,NA,TRBJ2-7,CASSYTPWTGEQYF,TGTGCCAGCAGTTACACCCCCTGGACAGGGGAGCAGTACTTC
TRBD1,TRBV14,NA,TRBJ1-3,CASSTRQGSRGGNTIYF,TGTGCCAGCAGCACCCGACAGGGCTCCCGGGGAGGAAACACCATATATTTT
NA,TRBV9,NA,TRBJ2-7,CASSRTPATYEQYF,TGTGCCAGCAGCAGGACACCCGCGACCTACGAGCAGTACTTC
TRBD1,TRBV9,once,TRBJ2-5,CASSKTGGPRQETQYF,TGTGCCAGCAGCAAGACAGGGGGCCCCCGACAAGAGACCCAGTACTTC
NA,TRBV7-2,NA,TRBJ2-1,CASSLQGLSEQFF,TGTGCCAGCAGCTTGCAGGGACTCAGTGAGCAGTTCTTC
NA,TRBV7-9,NA,TRBJ2-6,CASSNSRGSGANVLTF,TGTGCCAGCAGCAACTCGCGGGGTTCCGGGGCCAACGTCCTGACTTTC
TRBD1,TRBV5-4,NA,TRBJ2-1,CASSLEGASNEQFF,TGTGCCAGCAGCTTGGAGGGGGCAAGCAATGAGCAGTTCTTC
NA,TRBV2,NA,TRBJ2-6,CASTGASGANVLTF,TGTGCCAGCACCGGCGCCTCTGGGGCCAACGTCCTGACTTTC
NA,TRBV18,NA,TRBJ1-2,CASSPSPLFGYTF,TGTGCCAGCTCACCAAGCCCACTCTTTGGCTACACCTTC
NA,TRBV28,NA,TRBJ1-2,CASSFRVGYGYTF,TGTGCCAGCAGTTTCAGGGTTGGATATGGCTACACCTTC
TRBD1,TRBV30,once,TRBJ2-6,CAQGQANSGANVLTF,TGTGCCCAGGGACAGGCGAACTCTGGGGCCAACGTCCTGACTTTC
NA,TRBV9,NA,TRBJ2-3,CASSVATSGDTQYF,TGTGCCAGCAGCGTAGCTACGTCGGGAGATACGCAGTATTTT
TRBD2,TRBV19,NA,TRBJ2-7,CASSIRLAGQSSSYEQYF,TGTGCCAGTAGTATTAGGCTAGCGGGACAGTCGAGCTCCTACGAGCAGTACTTC
NA,TRBV18,NA,TRBJ2-5,CASSPPRSHETQYF,TGTGCCAGCTCACCACCGAGGAGCCACGAGACCCAGTACTTC
TRBD1,TRBV19,NA,TRBJ1-1,CASSITGQGHTEAFF,TGTGCCAGTAGTATAACGGGACAGGGGCACACTGAAGCTTTCTTT
NA,TRBV2,NA,TRBJ1-5,CASRPAVAYSNQPQHF,TGTGCCAGCAGGCCCGCCGTCGCGTATAGCAATCAGCCCCAGCATTTT
NA,TRBV18,few,TRBJ1-1,CASSPPSLSEAFF,TGTGCCAGCTCACCACCTAGTTTGAGTGAAGCTTTCTTT
NA,TRBV5-4,NA,TRBJ2-3,CASSLLRTSTDTQYF,TGTGCCAGCAGCCTCTTGAGAACTAGCACAGATACGCAGTATTTT
NA,TRBV11-2,NA,TRBJ2-1,CASSLSTSPYNEQFF,TGTGCCAGCAGCTTATCTACGTCGCCCTACAATGAGCAGTTCTTC
TRBD1,TRBV5-4,once,TRBJ1-1,CASSLGGQGLTEAFF,TGTGCCAGCAGCTTGGGGGGACAGGGTTTGACTGAAGCTTTCTTT
TRBD2,TRBV6-5,NA,TRBJ2-1,CASSTDGLAVNEQFF,TGTGCCAGCAGTACCGACGGACTAGCGGTTAATGAGCAGTTCTTC
NA,TRBV4-3,NA,TRBJ1-2,CASSPDPSISGYTF,TGCGCCAGCAGCCCGGACCCCTCAATCTCTGGCTACACCTTC
NA,TRBV7-9,once,TRBJ1-1,CASSLESLLPTEAFF,TGTGCCAGCAGCTTAGAGTCCCTCCTGCCGACTGAAGCTTTCTTT
NA,TRBV5-6,NA,TRBJ2-3,CASSLVSGDTQYF,TGTGCCAGCAGCTTGGTCTCGGGAGATACGCAGTATTTT
NA,TRBV25-1,NA,TRBJ1-4,CASSEAGVGREKLFF,TGTGCCAGCAGTGAAGCGGGAGTCGGAAGGGAAAAACTGTTTTTT
NA,TRBV2,NA,TRBJ1-2,CASSEYRQDGYTF,TGTGCCAGCAGTGAATATCGACAGGACGGCTACACCTTC
NA,TRBV6-5,NA,TRBJ2-1,CASSYWVPDGANEQFF,TGTGCCAGCAGTTACTGGGTCCCCGACGGGGCGAATGAGCAGTTCTTC
NA,TRBV6-6,few,TRBJ2-7,CASSYGGEQYF,TGTGCCAGCAGTTACGGGGGCGAGCAGTACTTC
NA,TRBV6-6,NA,TRBJ2-7,CASTPVRKNYEQYF,TGTGCCAGCACCCCTGTGCGAAAAAACTACGAGCAGTACTTC
TRBD1,TRBV29-1,NA,TRBJ1-4,CSVRDSKNEKLFF,TGCAGCGTTCGGGACAGCAAAAATGAAAAACTGTTTTTT
TRBD2,TRBV10-3,NA,TRBJ2-7,CAISEPSGSYEQYF,TGTGCCATCAGTGAGCCTAGCGGGAGTTACGAGCAGTACTTC
NA,TRBV7-2,NA,TRBJ2-7,CASSLLPSYEQYF,TGTGCCAGCAGCTTGCTACCATCCTACGAGCAGTACTTC